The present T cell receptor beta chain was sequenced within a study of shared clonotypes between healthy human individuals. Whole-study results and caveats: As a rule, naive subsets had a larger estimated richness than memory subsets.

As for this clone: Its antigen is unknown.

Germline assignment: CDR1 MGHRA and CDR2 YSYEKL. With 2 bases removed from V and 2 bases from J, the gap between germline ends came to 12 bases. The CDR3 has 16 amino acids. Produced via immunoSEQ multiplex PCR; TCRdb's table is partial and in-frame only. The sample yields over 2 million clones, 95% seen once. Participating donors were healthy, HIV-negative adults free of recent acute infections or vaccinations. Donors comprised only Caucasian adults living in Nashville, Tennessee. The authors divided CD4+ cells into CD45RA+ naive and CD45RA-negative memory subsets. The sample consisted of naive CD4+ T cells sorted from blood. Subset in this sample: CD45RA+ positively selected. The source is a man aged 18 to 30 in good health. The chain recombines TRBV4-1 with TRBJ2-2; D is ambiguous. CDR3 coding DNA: TGCGCCAGCAGCCAACCCCCGAGGTTAAACACCGGGGAGCTGTTTTTT. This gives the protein CASSQPPRLNTGELFF.